This TCR beta chain was sequenced in a study of blood T cells in healthy people across ages (dated by TCRdb to between 2015 and 2017). Describing the broader study: Template switching captured roughly one uniquely barcoded TCR beta cDNA molecule per two T cells in model experiments. The study measured age-related changes in TCR beta repertoire diversity using deep sequencing normalized with unique cDNA molecular identifiers. The donors were divided into four age groups: young (average around 16 years), middle-aged (almost 40), aged (about 61) and long-lived (around 80). To avoid experimental bias, donors of different ages were distributed randomly across sequencing lanes. Two additional independent replicas of 1 million unique cDNA reads from the same blood draw were analyzed for two donors (one aged 18 to 30 and one aged 80 or older).

Trimmed from V: 2 bases; trimmed from J: 6 bases; junction bases lacking a gene match: 13. Its CDR3 holds 18 amino acids, cysteine through phenylalanine. This entry keeps only the CDR3 DNA: 54 bases, framed from base 1. From a lookup of the germline V gene, CDR1 and CDR2 are MNHNS and SASEGT. As concerns this clonotype: Its binding antigen is unknown. Base qualities are not recorded, but no much larger clone differs from it by a single base.

Overall study outcomes, separate from this receptor: Since profiling was done on bulk unsorted PBMCs, naive and antigen-experienced compartments could not be conclusively compared. Donor CMV infection status was unknown, potentially confounding age-related changes in expanded clonotypes. Observed TCR beta diversity correlated strongly with the percentage of naive T cells measured by flow cytometry. As age increased, observed TCR beta diversity per million T cells dropped in a roughly linear way, and a significant reduction was already evident by age about 36. Compared with the aged group, the long-lived group had more naive CD4+ T cells, fewer expanded clones and increased TCR diversity, suggesting age selection. Estimates of total diversity based on one million sequenced T cells were regarded as lower bounds and as underestimates.

The library came from 5' RACE. Data came from an Illumina HiSeq 2500. The second PCR ran for roughly 7 to 11 cycles and used a J-beta primer mix along with a sample-barcoded 5' primer. A unique molecular identifier was introduced onto each TCR beta cDNA molecule by a template-switch 5' adaptor carrying 12 random nucleotides. Each sample yielded at least 2.5 million CDR3-containing paired-end reads. All of the RNA was converted into first-strand cDNA using the Mint cDNA synthesis kit, with a TRBC-specific oligonucleotide serving as the primer. Following uracil-DNA glycosylase treatment, all cDNA underwent a first 18-cycle PCR with the universal primers M1SS and BC2_uni_R. Regarding the original processing steps: Normalization of each sample was performed by random selection of 1 million high-quality reads, each carrying a distinct molecular identifier. Instead of being binned into consensus sequences, reads with shared molecular identifiers were discarded. MiTCR, run with a Q25 quality threshold and the strictest error-elimination algorithm, handled CDR3 identification, clonotype clustering and error correction. A nonparametric unseen species model using Euler transformation provided a lower-bound estimate of total TCR beta diversity. Clones were called with MiXCR by TCRdb after fastp trimmed the public reads at Q25, and only in-frame beta chains were retained. Rows are combined by CDR3 protein, so each entry shows the most common genes and DNA. What appears here as the V and J calls and clone size reflects TCRdb's work, not the paper's. A total of 1.5 million to 2 million distinct CDR3 sequences appear in this sample, approximately 32% of them only once. The ten largest make up about 11% of the sample.

The 39 donors, aged 6 to 90 years, were systemically healthy Caucasian individuals from Russia. Each donor gave 8 to 10 milliliters of peripheral blood, drawn into EDTA-treated Vacutainer tubes. Ficoll-Paque density-gradient centrifugation was used to isolate PBMCs, with at least 6.5 million per sample. Total RNA, at least 6 micrograms per sample, was extracted from PBMCs with Trizol reagent. For every donor, flow cytometry on a PBMC aliquot measured the percentage of naive CD45RAhigh/CD27high T cells. The chain employs TRBV6-1 and TRBJ2-4, with 10 bases aligning to TRBD1. Specimen: blood. This TCR came from a woman between 25 and 40 years old in good health. The nucleotides read TGTGCCAGCAGTGAAAGTAGAGGACAGGGGGTTAGGGTAAACATTCAGTACTTC. It translates to CASSESRGQGVRVNIQYF.